What follows are 14 T cell receptor beta chains derived from one specimen sequenced in a study of cytomegalovirus exposure and HLA in healthy donors. Sequenced by immunoSEQ multiplex PCR; TCRdb stores in-frame clones only, minus some. The table lists tens of thousands of clones, around 96% of them singletons. Sequenced input: PBMCs. Receptors originate from a man younger than 30 in good health and CMV-seropositive.

This sequence joins TRBV5-5 and TRBJ1-1; D gene unclear. Germline V lookup: CDR1 SGHKS, CDR2 YYEKEE (reference sequence). The CDR3 loop spans 12 amino acids. V was cut by 9 bases and J by 3 bases, with 12 bases left in between. This CDR3 reads CATYGEDTEAFF. The CDR3 DNA reads TGTGCCACCTACGGGGAGGACACTGAAGCTTTCTTT.

This clone is labeled medium-sized. The chain links TRBV6-1 to TRBJ2-7; a weak D match, TRBD2 (7 bases). The germline V gene encodes CDR1 MNHNS and CDR2 SASEGT. CDR3 length: 16 amino acids. Trimming shortened V by 1 base and J by 1 base, and 14 bases separated the two germline ends. This chain's CDR3 is CASSEVGGGASYEQYF. The CDR3 nucleotides are TGTGCCAGCAGTGAAGTAGGAGGGGGGGCGTCCTACGAGCAGTACTTC.

The J gene is TRBJ1-2, the V gene TRBV15, with D possibly being TRBD1 (6 bases). Germline V lookup: CDR1 LNHNV, CDR2 YYDKDF (reference sequence). The CDR3 sequence is 16 residues long. The ends were cut back, 1 base at V and 3 bases at J, with 15 bases in the middle. CDR3 sequence: CATSRAPGGRDYGYTF. In DNA, the CDR3 is TGTGCCACCAGCAGAGCGCCGGGGGGGCGCGACTATGGCTACACCTTC.

The chain recombines TRBV5-1 with TRBJ1-2; D is possibly TRBD1 (6 bases). V gave up 0 bases and J gave up 8 bases, with 17 bases separating them. Germline V gene data show CDR1 as SGHRS and CDR2 as YFSETQ. The CDR3 runs 15 residues. CDR3 DNA: TGCGCCAGCAGCTTGGAGGCAGGGGCGGCGCGAGGCTACACCTTC. It codes for CASSLEAGAARGYTF.

The chain uses TRBV5-1 and TRBJ2-5, with 8 bases aligning to TRBD2. The CDR3 has 15 amino acids. Germline V gene lookup returns CDR1 SGHRS and CDR2 YFSETQ. Germline trimming cut 0 bases from V and 7 bases from J; bases unmatched to any gene: 8. Here the CDR3 reads CASSLVAGGSGTQYF. The CDR3 coding sequence is TGCGCCAGCAGCTTGGTCGCGGGGGGTTCGGGGACCCAGTACTTC.

The chain carries TRBV5-1 and TRBJ1-1; D call uncertain. This CDR3 is built from 13 residues. Trimming stripped 1 base from V and 6 bases from J, with 10 bases between. Germline-derived CDR1 and CDR2 are SGHRS and YFSETQ. This CDR3 is CASSLSPGAEAFF. The CDR3 DNA sequence: TGCGCCAGCAGCTTGTCCCCCGGGGCTGAAGCTTTCTTT. Full variable domain (missing parts from reference TRBV5-1 and TRBJ1-1): KAGVTQTPRYLIKTRGQQVTLSCSPISGHRSVSWYQQTPGQGLQFLFEYFSETQRNKGNFPGRFSGRQFSNSRSEMNVSTLELGDSALYLCASSLSPGAEAFFGQGTRLTVV.

The CDR3: CASSRRTGSYEQYF. Written as DNA, the CDR3 is TGCGCCAGCAGCCGCAGGACAGGGAGCTACGAGCAGTACTTC. V gene TRBV5-1 combines with J gene TRBJ2-7; 8 nucleotides agree with TRBD1. The germline V gene has CDR1 SGHRS and CDR2 YFSETQ. CDR3 length: 14 residues. J gave up 3 bases and V 4 bases, and 6 bases lay outside the gene matches.

This chain joins TRBV18 and TRBJ1-5; possibly TRBD1 for D (6 bases). Germline-derived CDR1 and CDR2 are KGHSH and LQKENI. Trimming shortened V by 4 bases and J by 9 bases, and 13 bases separated the two germline ends. CDR3 length: 13 amino acids. CDR3 sequence reads: CASSREGVGPQHF. In nucleotides, the CDR3 is TGTGCCAGCTCACGGGAGGGGGTAGGGCCCCAGCATTTT.

V and J are TRBV6-5 and TRBJ2-2; the D gene is possibly TRBD1 (6 bases). The V gene's germline CDR1 is MNHEY and CDR2 SVGAGI. The CDR3 runs 14 residues. The V gene lost 8 bases and the J gene lost 4 bases, with 14 bases spanning the gap. CDR3 sequence: CASGNRVPTGELFF. CDR3 sequence (DNA): TGTGCCAGCGGGAACAGGGTGCCCACCGGGGAGCTGTTTTTT.

V gene TRBV10-1 combines with J gene TRBJ1-4; 9 bases fit TRBD1. This CDR3 is built from 14 residues. J was trimmed by 5 bases and V by 3 bases; bases with no gene match: 1. Germline CDR1 WNHNN, CDR2 SYGVQD (reference sequence). The CDR3 reads CASSDGTGNEKLFF. For the CDR3, the DNA is TGCGCCAGCAGTGATGGGACAGGGAATGAAAAACTGTTTTTT.

The gene calls are TRBV5-1 and TRBJ2-3; TRBD1 matches 7 bases. V lost 1 base and J lost 0; bases outside the gene matches: 2. Germline V lookup: CDR1 SGHRS, CDR2 YFSETQ. The CDR3 is 15 amino acids. The CDR3 nucleotides are TGCGCCAGCAGCTTGTCGGGACAGAGCACAGATACGCAGTATTTT. It yields the protein CASSLSGQSTDTQYF.

The chain has TRBV7-9 and TRBJ1-2, with TRBD1 matching 10 bases. CDR3 length: 15 amino acids. With V trimmed by 0 bases and J by 5 bases, 3 bases remained unmatched. Germline CDR1 is SEHNR and CDR2 is FQNEAQ (reference sequence). In DNA, the CDR3 is TGTGCCAGCAGCTTAGCTGACAGGGGGCCTTATGGCTACACCTTC. This translates into CASSLADRGPYGYTF.

The CDR3 bases are TGTGCCAGCAGTAGCCCCCAAATTAACTATGGCTACACCTTC. It is translated as CASSSPQINYGYTF. The chain links TRBV28 to TRBJ1-2; D remains ambiguous. CDR3 size: 14 residues. V was clipped by 5 bases and J by 1 base, with 11 bases between them. Germline CDR1 MDHEN, CDR2 SYDVKM.

V and J are TRBV7-3 and TRBJ2-2; D may be TRBD2 (5 bases). The V gene's germline CDR1 is SGHTA and CDR2 FQGTGA. Trimming left V 6 bases short and J 1 base short, with 9 bases between. CDR3 size: 14 residues. CDR3 nucleotide sequence: TGTGCCAGCAGTTCAAGCGGGAACACCGGGGAGCTGTTTTTT. Translated, it gives CASSSSGNTGELFF.